These 31 T cell receptor beta chains originate from one sample sequenced in a study of cytomegalovirus exposure and HLA in healthy donors. The study ran its PCR with 60 Vbeta and 13 Jbeta primers. Clones were read by immunoSEQ multiplex PCR, and TCRdb kept only the in-frame ones, dropping some. The table includes 140,000 or so clones, 70% to 85% detected once. Sequenced material: PBMCs. These TCRs come from a man in his forties in good health and CMV-seronegative.

The chain has TRBV7-8 and TRBJ2-5; 7 nucleotides line up with TRBD1. The V segment lost 5 bases and the J segment 3 bases; nucleotides outside the gene matches: 3. Looked up from germline, CDR1 is SGHVS and CDR2 is FQNEAQ. CDR3 length: 13 amino acids. CDR3 sequence reads: CASSLDREETQYF. CDR3 DNA sequence: TGTGCCAGCAGCCTCGACAGGGAAGAGACCCAGTACTTC.

Comment on this clone: The sample holds other DNA sequences that translate to the same CDR3. V is TRBV6-5 and J is TRBJ1-2, with 8 bases lining up with TRBD1. This CDR3 region has 13 residues. After removal of 6 bases from V and 2 bases from J, the junction contained 2 bases not matched to a gene. Germline V gene sequence: CDR1 MNHEY, CDR2 SVGAGI. CDR3 loop: CASRRTGNYGYTF. The CDR3 bases are TGTGCCAGCAGGCGGACAGGGAACTATGGCTACACCTTC.

The chain uses TRBV7-3 and TRBJ2-3, with D possibly matching TRBD1 (5 bases). Germline V lookup: CDR1 SGHTA, CDR2 FQGTGA. The CDR3 length is 13 residues. V was pared by 5 bases and J by 6 bases, with 12 bases between. For the CDR3, the DNA is TGTGCCAGCAGCCCCGACAGTTCGGATACGCAGTATTTT. This gives the protein CASSPDSSDTQYF.

This clone was counted once. The chain uses TRBV2 and TRBJ1-4; TRBD1 is a possible D gene (5 bases). Germline CDR1 and CDR2: SNHLY and FYNNEI. The CDR3 covers 15 residues. Trimming pared 4 bases from V and 8 bases from J, leaving 17 bases between. In DNA, the CDR3 is TGTGCCAGCAGTGTGGCGGGGCGGGGGGAAGAAAAACTGTTTTTT. It encodes CASSVAGRGEEKLFF.

V and J are TRBV19 and TRBJ2-5, with 9 bases identical to TRBD1. The J call may be incorrect, as the DNA end agrees better with TRBJ2-7. The CDR3 runs to 14 residues. The V gene's germline CDR1 is LNHDA and CDR2 SQIVND (reference sequence). The CDR3 sequence: CASSVRDRVYEQYF. In DNA, the CDR3 is TGTGCCAGTAGTGTCCGGGACAGGGTTTACGAGCAGTACTTC.

The chain employs TRBV6-6 and TRBJ2-7, with TRBD1 identical over 11 bases. Germline CDR1 reads MNHNY; CDR2 reads SVGAGI (reference sequence). V shed 5 bases, J shed 3 bases, and the junction held 3 bases outside the gene matches. The CDR3 has 14 amino acids. The CDR3 DNA follows: TGTGCCAGCAGTCAGGGACAGGGGGTCTACGAGCAGTACTTC. Translating gives CASSQGQGVYEQYF.

This chain connects TRBV5-1 to TRBJ1-1; TRBD1 might be the D (6 bases). Germline CDR1 SGHRS, CDR2 YFSETQ. Trimming stripped 2 bases from V and 3 bases from J, with 14 bases between. The CDR3 has 15 residues. The CDR3: CASSFGSGVDTEAFF. The CDR3 DNA reads TGCGCCAGCAGCTTCGGCTCAGGGGTGGACACTGAAGCTTTCTTT.

This clone was observed a handful of times. The chain links TRBV30 to TRBJ2-1; no clear D. This CDR3 contains 13 residues. Per the germline V gene, CDR1 is GTSNPN and CDR2 is SVGIG (reference sequence). V lost 0 bases, J lost 10 bases, and 13 bases lay in between. The CDR3 nucleotides read TGTGCCTGGAGTGTAGATATCCCGCGGGAGCAGTTCTTC. Translating gives CAWSVDIPREQFF.

This clone was detected a few times. The rearrangement uses TRBV28 and TRBJ2-7, with D possibly being TRBD2 (7 bases). The CDR3 has 14 residues. Germline V lookup: CDR1 MDHEN, CDR2 SYDVKM. The V gene lost 3 bases and the J gene lost 3 bases, with 12 bases spanning the gap. The chain's CDR3 is CASSFQGGDYEQYF. CDR3 in DNA: TGTGCCAGCAGTTTTCAAGGGGGGGACTACGAGCAGTACTTC.

The gene calls are TRBV4-1 and TRBJ2-5, with unresolved D. The V end was cut by 0 bases, the J end by 0 bases, with 8 bases between. CDR3 length: 15 residues. Germline-derived CDR1 and CDR2 are MGHRA and YSYEKL. Here the CDR3 reads CASSQEAYYQETQYF. The CDR3 nucleotides read TGCGCCAGCAGCCAAGAAGCGTACTACCAAGAGACCCAGTACTTC.

The V and J genes are TRBV27 and TRBJ1-6; 10 bases line up with TRBD1. The CDR3 extends over 14 amino acids. With 8 bases clipped from V and 3 bases from J, the junction kept 1 base outside the gene matches. CDR1 and CDR2 from the germline V gene are MNHEY and SMNVEV (reference sequence). In DNA form, the CDR3 reads TGTGCCAGCGGGACAGGGGTCTATAATTCACCCCTCCACTTT. The encoded protein is CASGTGVYNSPLHF.

This sequence joins TRBV9 and TRBJ2-3, with 10 positions matching TRBD2. V lost 0 bases to trimming and J lost 3 bases; unmatched junction nucleotides: 4. This CDR3 comprises 16 residues. Germline V lookup: CDR1 SGDLS, CDR2 YYNGEE. The CDR3 DNA reads as TGTGCCAGCAGCGTAGCGAGCGGGAGGGTAACAGATACGCAGTATTTT. It specifies CASSVASGRVTDTQYF.

Only one count was recorded for this clone. This chain links TRBV28 with TRBJ2-1, with a possible D match to TRBD2 (6 bases). Per germline, CDR1 MDHEN and CDR2 SYDVKM. CDR3 size: 12 residues. V was pared by 2 bases and J by 10 bases, with 9 bases between. The CDR3 spells CASSLQDYEQFF. CDR3 bases: TGTGCCAGCAGTTTACAGGACTACGAGCAGTTCTTC.

A few counts support this clone. CDR3 amino acids: CASRAGGGQETQYF. The CDR3 bases are TGTGCCAGCAGGGCGGGGGGAGGCCAAGAGACCCAGTACTTC. The chain joins TRBV2 to TRBJ2-5; 8 bases are a match to TRBD2. The CDR3 consists of 14 residues. Germline CDR1 is SNHLY and CDR2 is FYNNEI. The V segment lost 6 bases and the J segment 1 base; nucleotides outside the gene matches: 4.

This chain uses TRBV4-1 with TRBJ2-7; a possible D gene is TRBD1 (6 bases). Trimming shortened V by 4 bases and J by 6 bases, and 13 bases separated the two germline ends. This CDR3 has 13 amino acids. The germline gives CDR1 MGHRA, CDR2 YSYEKL. For the CDR3, the DNA is TGCGCCAGCAGCCGGCAACAGGGCGGCGAGCAGTACTTC. It is translated as CASSRQQGGEQYF.

This chain connects TRBV4-1 to TRBJ2-7, with TRBD1 identical over 8 bases. CDR1 and CDR2 from the germline V gene are MGHRA and YSYEKL. The CDR3 runs 12 residues. Germline trimming cut 6 bases from V and 5 bases from J; bases unmatched to any gene: 3. The CDR3 sequence: CASSYRGNEQYF. Written as DNA, the CDR3 is TGCGCCAGCAGTTACAGGGGGAACGAGCAGTACTTC.

V usage is TRBV27 and J usage is TRBJ1-2; 8 nucleotides line up with TRBD1. The CDR3 extends over 14 amino acids. CDR1 and CDR2 (germline): MNHEY, SMNVEV (reference sequence). V was pared by 0 bases and J by 3 bases, with 0 bases of the junction left unmatched. For the CDR3, the DNA is TGTGCCAGCAGTTTATCGACAGGGGACTATGGCTACACCTTC. It yields the protein CASSLSTGDYGYTF.

The chain has TRBV12-2 and TRBJ1-2; the table's D call TRBD1 went unverified against the DNA. TRBV12-2 is a recognized pseudogene. The CDR3 is 12 amino acids. In DNA form, the CDR3 reads TGTGCAAGTCGCTCCTTACAACATGGCTACACCTTC. Translation gives CASRSLQHGYTF.

This clone came up a few times. DNA for the CDR3: TGTGCCAGCAGCTTAGATTGGGCTAGCCGGGCCTACAATGAGCAGTTCTTC. This codes for CASSLDWASRAYNEQFF. The J gene is TRBJ2-1, the V gene TRBV7-2; weak D call: TRBD2 (5 bases). This CDR3 is 17 amino acids long. Germline assignment: CDR1 SGHTA and CDR2 FQGNSA. Trimming shortened V by 1 base and J by 2 bases, and 15 bases separated the two germline ends.

The rearrangement joins TRBV27 to TRBJ2-7; maybe TRBD2 (6 bases). Germline V gene sequence: CDR1 MNHEY, CDR2 SMNVEV (reference sequence). V gave up 5 bases and J gave up 2 bases, with 16 bases separating them. CDR3 length: 15 residues. CDR3 residues: CASSQTGTGPYEQYF. The CDR3 DNA follows: TGTGCCAGCAGTCAAACCGGGACTGGGCCCTACGAGCAGTACTTC.

In this sample, this clone turned up once. This chain links TRBV19 with TRBJ2-2; 11 bases align to TRBD1. The CDR3 sequence is 15 residues long. The germline CDR1 and CDR2 sequences are LNHDA and SQIVND (reference sequence). Trimming cost V 6 bases and J 6 bases; bases outside gene matches: 6. In DNA form, the CDR3 reads TGTGCCAGTAGCCTGGACAGGGGGCGATCCGGGGAGCTGTTTTTT. It specifies CASSLDRGRSGELFF.

As DNA, the CDR3 is TGTGCCAGCAGTTACTCAGCCGGAAACACCATATATTTT. This codes for CASSYSAGNTIYF. The chain recombines TRBV6-5 with TRBJ1-3; no reliable D call. This CDR3 region has 13 residues. Trimming took 0 bases from V and 4 from J, leaving 4 bases between them. Germline CDR1 MNHEY, CDR2 SVGAGI.

This clone was detected once. The V and J genes are TRBV27 and TRBJ2-1; 10 positions match TRBD2. The CDR3 covers 15 residues. The V and J ends lost 7 bases and 5 bases, in that order; junction bases with no gene match: 8. Germline CDR1 reads MNHEY; CDR2 reads SMNVEV (reference sequence). The CDR3 loop reads CASTPGTSVDNEQFF. CDR3 DNA sequence: TGTGCCAGCACCCCTGGGACTAGCGTGGACAATGAGCAGTTCTTC.

The V call is TRBV27, the J call TRBJ2-2; weak D call: TRBD2 (6 bases). Germline CDR1 MNHEY, CDR2 SMNVEV (reference sequence). V was trimmed by 6 bases and J by 9 bases, leaving 11 bases between them. This CDR3 is 12 amino acids long. DNA for the CDR3: TGTGCCAGCAGGGAGGGCGGGAGGGAGCTGTTTTTT. Translated, it gives CASREGGRELFF.

V usage is TRBV6-5 and J usage is TRBJ1-6, with D unclear. The germline gives CDR1 MNHEY, CDR2 SVGAGI. Trimming pared 8 bases from V and 7 bases from J, leaving 9 bases between. This CDR3 is built from 12 residues. CDR3 sequence: CASGLGNSPLHF. CDR3 nucleotides: TGTGCCAGCGGGCTTGGGAATTCACCCCTCCACTTT.

A single count supports this clone. The V call is TRBV28, the J call TRBJ2-1, with D maybe TRBD2 (5 bases). The CDR3 loop spans 15 amino acids. Trimming shortened V by 5 bases and J by 2 bases, and 13 bases separated the two germline ends. Germline CDR1 MDHEN, CDR2 SYDVKM. The DNA of the CDR3 is TGTGCCAGCAGTCCCCCGGACTGGACCTACAATGAGCAGTTCTTC. Residues: CASSPPDWTYNEQFF.

The chain couples TRBV19 to TRBJ2-7; 9 nucleotides match TRBD1. The J segment lost 4 bases and the V segment lost 3 bases, leaving 4 bases of the junction unmatched. This CDR3 contains 14 residues. Germline CDR1 is LNHDA and CDR2 is SQIVND (reference sequence). DNA for the CDR3: TGTGCCAGTAGTATCGGGACAGGGAAGTACGAGCAGTACTTC. Its translation is CASSIGTGKYEQYF.

The gene calls are TRBV28 and TRBJ1-5, with TRBD1 matching over 8 bases. The CDR3 length is 15 residues. The J segment lost 8 bases and the V segment lost 2 bases, leaving 8 bases of the junction unmatched. CDR1 is MDHEN and CDR2 is SYDVKM in the germline V gene. The CDR3 loop is CASSLRTGQNKPQHF. Written as DNA, the CDR3 is TGTGCCAGCAGTTTAAGGACAGGGCAGAACAAGCCCCAGCATTTT.

In nucleotides, the CDR3 is TGTGCCAGCAGTTTACCCCAGGGAGCGGGGGCTGACAATGAGCAGTTCTTC. It codes for CASSLPQGAGADNEQFF. The chain employs TRBV28 and TRBJ2-1; 8 nucleotides line up with TRBD2. In germline, CDR1 is MDHEN, CDR2 SYDVKM. The length of the CDR3 is 17 residues. The V and J ends lost 2 bases and 5 bases, in that order; junction bases with no gene match: 11.

This rearrangement joins TRBV28 to TRBJ2-5, with TRBD1 as a possible D gene (6 bases). The V end lost 4 bases, the J end lost 3 bases, and 18 bases lay between the germline ends. Germline V CDR1 and CDR2: MDHEN, SYDVKM. The CDR3 loop spans 16 amino acids. The CDR3 bases are TGTGCCAGCAGTTCGACGGATTCCCCAGGGGAAGAGACCCAGTACTTC. Its translation is CASSSTDSPGEETQYF.

The chain has TRBV10-2 and TRBJ2-5; TRBD1 might be the D (5 bases). V was shortened by 6 bases and J by 5 bases, with 13 bases between the two germline ends. This CDR3 region has 13 residues. Germline V gives CDR1 WSHSY, CDR2 SAAADI. CDR3: CASSPGWQETQYF. The CDR3 DNA is TGCGCCAGCAGCCCAGGGTGGCAGGAGACCCAGTACTTC.